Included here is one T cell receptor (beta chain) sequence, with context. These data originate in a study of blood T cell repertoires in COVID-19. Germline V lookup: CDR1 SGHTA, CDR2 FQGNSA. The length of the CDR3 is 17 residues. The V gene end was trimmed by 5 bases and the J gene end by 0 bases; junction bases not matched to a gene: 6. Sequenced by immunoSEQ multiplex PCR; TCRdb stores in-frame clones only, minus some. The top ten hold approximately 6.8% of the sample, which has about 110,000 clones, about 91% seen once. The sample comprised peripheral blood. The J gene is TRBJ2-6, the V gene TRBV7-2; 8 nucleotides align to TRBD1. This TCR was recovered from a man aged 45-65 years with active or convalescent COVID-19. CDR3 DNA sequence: TGTGCCAGCAGCCCACATGGACAGGGCTCTGGGGCCAACGTCCTGACTTTC. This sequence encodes CASSPHGQGSGANVLTF.